This T cell receptor beta chain was retrieved from a study of cytomegalovirus exposure and HLA in healthy donors. Background on the study: Later, an analysis reported that the 130 or so validation repertoires had used the same platform as the approximately 600 first-cohort repertoires. Whole-study findings and limits: Specific recognition of CMV antigens was confirmed in vitro for a few chains (all CMV-associated). A classifier reportedly called cytomegalovirus status with high sensitivity and specificity. According to the study, roughly 160 TCR beta chains were cytomegalovirus-associated.

TCRdb keeps only in-frame clones here, not all; method: immunoSEQ multiplex PCR. The table has about 49,000 clones, roughly 93% seen once. Germline CDR1 reads SGHRS; CDR2 reads YFSETQ. The length of the CDR3 is 14 residues. The V gene end was trimmed by 4 bases and the J gene end by 8 bases; junction bases not matched to a gene: 5. The table lists this clone with a count of one. Its specificity is unknown. The TCR originated in a man between 18 and 35 years old in good health and CMV-seronegative. The sequenced sample consisted of PBMCs. This sequence joins TRBV5-1 and TRBJ1-4; 10 bases match TRBD1. The DNA for the CDR3 is TGCGCCAGCAGCCCGACAGGGGGCGGGGAAAAACTGTTTTTT. Residues: CASSPTGGGEKLFF.